The T cell receptor beta chain under discussion was sequenced for a study of response to subunit inactivated influenza vaccine. From the RT-PCR reads, TCRdb called clonotypes with MiXCR, one entry per CDR3 protein. Here the sample spans under 550,000 distinct CDR3 sequences, about 8% being singletons. Per germline, CDR1 SGHNT and CDR2 YENEEA. After removal of 4 bases from V and 3 bases from J, the junction contained 8 bases not matched to a gene. The CDR3 is 16 amino acids. This clonotype was found many times. The antigen remains undetermined. Study-wide results and caveats: It was the authors' suggestion that each seasonal influenza vaccination recruits few new T cells.

Sequenced material: PBMCs from blood, taken less than 25 months after vaccination. This clonotype was sampled from a man aged 50 to 69 who received an inactivated influenza vaccine. V and J are TRBV11-3 and TRBJ2-1; TRBD2 agrees at 8 bases. The CDR3 nucleotides read TGTGCCAGCAGCTCCACATATCGGGGGGGCTACAATGAGCAGTTCTTC. This codes for CASSSTYRGGYNEQFF.